These 9 T cell receptor beta chains share one sample of origin, sequenced in a study of blood T cell repertoires in COVID-19. Sequenced by immunoSEQ multiplex PCR; TCRdb stores in-frame clones only, minus some. Found here are some 300,000 clones, 86% of them singletons; the top ten hold about 4.1%. Sequencing used PBMCs or T cells enriched from blood (not recorded which). The receptors derive from a young man who had recovered from COVID-19.

The chain recombines TRBV4-2 with TRBJ2-2; TRBD2 is a possible D gene (6 bases). V shed 0 bases and J shed 1 base, with 9 bases lying between them. CDR1 and CDR2 from the germline V gene are LGHNA and YNFKEQ. The CDR3 runs to 16 residues. The CDR3 loop reads CASSQEVEGNTGELFF. The CDR3 coding sequence is TGTGCCAGCAGCCAAGAGGTGGAGGGGAACACCGGGGAGCTGTTTTTT.

This clone was recorded a few times. J is TRBJ1-1 and V is TRBV7-9, with D perhaps matching TRBD1 (6 bases). Germline CDR1 is SEHNR and CDR2 is FQNEAQ (reference sequence). The length of the CDR3 is 16 residues. Trimming stripped 4 bases from V and 0 bases from J, with 15 bases between. This CDR3 reads CASSYSRDTLNTEAFF. CDR3 in DNA: TGTGCCAGCAGCTATTCCCGGGACACCTTGAACACTGAAGCTTTCTTT. The entire variable domain, with the rest obtained from reference TRBV7-9 and TRBJ1-1, is as follows: DTGVSQNPRHKITKRGQNVTFRCDPISEHNRLYWYRQTLGQGPEFLTYFQNEAQLEKSRLLSDRFSAERPKGSFSTLEIQRTEQGDSAMYLCASSYSRDTLNTEAFFGQGTRLTVV.

This chain joins TRBV3-1 (or the pseudogene TRBV3-2) and TRBJ2-3, with 8 bases aligning to TRBD2. Germline V CDR1 and CDR2: LGHDT, YNNKEL (reference sequence). Trimming removed 4 bases from V and 6 bases from J; junction bases left unmatched: 6. CDR3 length equals 14 residues. The DNA for the CDR3 is TGTGCCAGCAGCCGTCGGGGGGGCCCGGATACGCAGTATTTT. Its protein product is CASSRRGGPDTQYF.

This chain joins TRBV18 and TRBJ2-7, with 7 bases matching TRBD1. The CDR3 runs 13 residues. CDR1 and CDR2 from the germline V gene are KGHSH and LQKENI. Trimming took 6 bases from V and 3 from J; bases not matched to a gene: 5. The CDR3 spells CASSSGQDYEQYF. The DNA for the CDR3 is TGTGCCAGCTCTTCAGGACAGGACTACGAGCAGTACTTC. The variable domain in full, with the rest retrieved from reference TRBV18 and TRBJ2-7, is NAGVMQNPRHLVRRRGQEARLRCSPMKGHSHVYWYRQLPEEGLKFMVYLQKENIIDESGMPKERFSAEFPKEGPSILRIQQVVRGDSAAYFCASSSGQDYEQYFGPGTRLTVT.

CDR3 sequence: CASRGTGRQQPQHF. Here the CDR3 DNA reads TGTGCCAGCAGGGGGACAGGGCGGCAACAGCCCCAGCATTTT. The chain uses TRBV2 and TRBJ1-5, with 9 bases identical to TRBD1. Germline V lookup: CDR1 SNHLY, CDR2 FYNNEI. The CDR3 consists of 14 residues. V lost 6 bases to trimming and J lost 7 bases; unmatched junction nucleotides: 7.

The rearrangement links TRBV6-5 to TRBJ2-7; D is possibly TRBD2 (5 bases). The V end lost 5 bases, the J end lost 3 bases, and 17 bases lay between the germline ends. The CDR3 length is 15 residues. Germline CDR1 is MNHEY and CDR2 is SVGAGI. The CDR3 sequence is CASSRSLEGVYEQYF. The CDR3 DNA follows: TGTGCCAGCAGTCGAAGCCTTGAGGGAGTCTACGAGCAGTACTTC.

The chain joins TRBV28 to TRBJ2-5; the match to TRBD2 covers 9 bases. This CDR3 has 15 amino acids. The V gene's germline CDR1 is MDHEN and CDR2 SYDVKM. Losses at the gene ends were 5 bases for V and 5 bases for J; bases not matched to a gene: 9. This CDR3 reads CASSLPGAGGETQYF. CDR3 sequence (DNA): TGTGCCAGCAGTCTCCCAGGGGCGGGGGGGGAGACCCAGTACTTC. The variable domain in full, with the rest retrieved from reference TRBV28 and TRBJ2-5, is DVKVTQSSRYLVKRTGEKVFLECVQDMDHENMFWYRQDPGLGLRLIYFSYDVKMKEKGDIPEGYSVSREKKERFSLILESASTNQTSMYLCASSLPGAGGETQYFGPGTRLLVL.

V and J are TRBV18 and TRBJ2-3; 8 positions agree with TRBD1. The length of the CDR3 is 17 residues. Germline-derived CDR1 and CDR2 are KGHSH and LQKENI. Trimming removed 3 bases from V and 2 bases from J; junction bases left unmatched: 10. The CDR3 loop is CASSPGIRTGFTDTQYF. The DNA for the CDR3 is TGTGCCAGCTCACCGGGAATCAGGACAGGGTTCACAGATACGCAGTATTTT.

V usage is TRBV19 and J usage is TRBJ2-7; TRBD2 is a possible D gene (6 bases). The CDR3 spans 16 residues. With 5 bases removed from V and 3 bases from J, the gap between germline ends came to 20 bases. Germline CDR1 and CDR2: LNHDA and SQIVND (reference sequence). The CDR3 protein is CASSPRDQSGRYEQYF. For the CDR3, the DNA is TGTGCCAGTAGTCCCCGGGACCAGAGCGGGCGCTACGAGCAGTACTTC.